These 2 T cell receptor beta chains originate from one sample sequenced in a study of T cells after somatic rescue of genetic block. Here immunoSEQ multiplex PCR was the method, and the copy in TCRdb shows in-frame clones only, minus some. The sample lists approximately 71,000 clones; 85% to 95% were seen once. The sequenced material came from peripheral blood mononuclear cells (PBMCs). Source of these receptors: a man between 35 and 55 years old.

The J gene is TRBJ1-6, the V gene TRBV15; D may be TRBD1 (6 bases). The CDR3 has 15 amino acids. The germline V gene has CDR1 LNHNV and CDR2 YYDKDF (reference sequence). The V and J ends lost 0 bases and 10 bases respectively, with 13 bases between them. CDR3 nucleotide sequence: TGTGCCACCAGCAGAGATTCGGCAGGGGCATCACCCCTCCACTTT. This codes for CATSRDSAGASPLHF.

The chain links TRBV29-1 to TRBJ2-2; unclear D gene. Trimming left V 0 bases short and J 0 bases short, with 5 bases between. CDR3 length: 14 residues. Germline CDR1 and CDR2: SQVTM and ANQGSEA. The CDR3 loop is CSVEDNANTGELFF. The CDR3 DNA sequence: TGCAGCGTTGAAGACAATGCGAACACCGGGGAGCTGTTTTTT.